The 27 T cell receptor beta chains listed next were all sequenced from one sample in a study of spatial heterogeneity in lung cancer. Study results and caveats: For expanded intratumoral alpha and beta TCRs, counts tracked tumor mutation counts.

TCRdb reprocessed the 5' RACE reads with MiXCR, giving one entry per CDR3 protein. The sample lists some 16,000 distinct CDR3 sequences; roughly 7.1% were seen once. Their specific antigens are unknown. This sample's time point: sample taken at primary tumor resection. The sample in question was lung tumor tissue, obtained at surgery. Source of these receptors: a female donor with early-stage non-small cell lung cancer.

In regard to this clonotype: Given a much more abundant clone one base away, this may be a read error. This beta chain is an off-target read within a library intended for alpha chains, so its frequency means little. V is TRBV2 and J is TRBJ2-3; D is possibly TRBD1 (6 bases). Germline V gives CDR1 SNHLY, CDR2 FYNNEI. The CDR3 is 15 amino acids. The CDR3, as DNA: TGTGCCAGCCGAGGGGCGGCAGGGGACACAGATACGCTGTATTTT. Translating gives CASRGAAGDTDTLYF.

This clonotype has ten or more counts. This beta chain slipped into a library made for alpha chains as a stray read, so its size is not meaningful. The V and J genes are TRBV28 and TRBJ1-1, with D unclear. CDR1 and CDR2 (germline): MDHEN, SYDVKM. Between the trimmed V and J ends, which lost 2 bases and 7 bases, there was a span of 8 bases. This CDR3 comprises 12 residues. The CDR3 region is CASSLKTVEAFF. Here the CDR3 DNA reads TGTGCCAGCAGTTTAAAGACTGTTGAAGCTTTCTTT.

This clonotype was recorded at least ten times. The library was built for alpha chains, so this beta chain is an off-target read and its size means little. CDR3 protein: CATSRDTQAGGYTF. DNA for the CDR3: TGTGCCACCAGCAGAGATACACAGGCTGGTGGCTACACCTTC. The chain couples TRBV15 to TRBJ1-2, with D maybe TRBD1 (5 bases). Trimming cost V 0 bases and J 7 bases, with 12 bases left between them. Germline V CDR1 and CDR2: LNHNV, YYDKDF (reference sequence). The CDR3 extends over 14 amino acids.

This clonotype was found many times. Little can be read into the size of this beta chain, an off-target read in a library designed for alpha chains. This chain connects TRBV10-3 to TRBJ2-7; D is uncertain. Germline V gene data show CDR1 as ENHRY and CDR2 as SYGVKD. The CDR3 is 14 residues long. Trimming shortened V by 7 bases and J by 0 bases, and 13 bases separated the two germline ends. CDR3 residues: CAIKSEAHSYEQYF. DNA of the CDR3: TGTGCCATCAAAAGCGAGGCCCACTCCTACGAGCAGTACTTC.

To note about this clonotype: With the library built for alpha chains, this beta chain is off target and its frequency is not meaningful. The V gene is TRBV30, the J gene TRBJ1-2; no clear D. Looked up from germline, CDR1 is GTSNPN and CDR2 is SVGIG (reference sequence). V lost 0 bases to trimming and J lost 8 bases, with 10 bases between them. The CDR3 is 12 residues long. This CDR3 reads CAWSVRYQGYTF. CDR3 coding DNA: TGTGCCTGGAGTGTACGCTATCAGGGCTACACCTTC.

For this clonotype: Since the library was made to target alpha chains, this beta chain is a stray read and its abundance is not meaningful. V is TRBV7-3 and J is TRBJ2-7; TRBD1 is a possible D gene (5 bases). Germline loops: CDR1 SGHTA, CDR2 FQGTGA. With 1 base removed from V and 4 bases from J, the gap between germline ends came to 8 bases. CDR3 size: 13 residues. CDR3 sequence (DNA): TGTGCCAGCAGCTTAAGGCCAGGGTACGAGCAGTACTTC. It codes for CASSLRPGYEQYF.

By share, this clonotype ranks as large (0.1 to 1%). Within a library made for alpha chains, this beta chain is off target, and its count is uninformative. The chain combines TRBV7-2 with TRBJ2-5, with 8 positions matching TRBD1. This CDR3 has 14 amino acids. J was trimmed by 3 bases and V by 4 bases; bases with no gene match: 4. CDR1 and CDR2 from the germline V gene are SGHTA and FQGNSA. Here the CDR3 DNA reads TGTGCCAGCAGCTCGAACAGGGGGAAAGAGACCCAGTACTTC. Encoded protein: CASSSNRGKETQYF.

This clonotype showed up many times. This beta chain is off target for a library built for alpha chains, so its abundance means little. In DNA form, the CDR3 reads TGCGCCAGCAGCCCCAGCGAGCGGGGGGCCCTCTTCAATGAGCAGTTCTTC. This translates into CASSPSERGALFNEQFF. J is TRBJ2-1 and V is TRBV4-1; TRBD2 matches at 9 bases. With 4 bases clipped from V and 6 bases from J, the junction kept 13 bases outside the gene matches. Germline CDR1 reads MGHRA; CDR2 reads YSYEKL. The CDR3 consists of 17 residues.

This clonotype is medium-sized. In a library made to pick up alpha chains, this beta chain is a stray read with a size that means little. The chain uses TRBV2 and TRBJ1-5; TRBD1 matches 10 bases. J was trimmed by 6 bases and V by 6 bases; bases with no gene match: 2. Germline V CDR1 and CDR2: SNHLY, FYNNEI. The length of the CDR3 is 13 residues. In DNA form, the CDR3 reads TGTGCCAGCAGGGACAGGGGGGGTCAGCCCCAGCATTTT. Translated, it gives CASRDRGGQPQHF. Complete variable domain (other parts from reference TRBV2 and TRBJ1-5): EPEVTQTPSHQVTQMGQEVILRCVPISNHLYFYWYRQILGQKVEFLVSFYNNEISEKSEIFDDQFSVERPDGSNFTLKIRSTKLEDSAMYFCASRDRGGQPQHFGDGTRLSIL.

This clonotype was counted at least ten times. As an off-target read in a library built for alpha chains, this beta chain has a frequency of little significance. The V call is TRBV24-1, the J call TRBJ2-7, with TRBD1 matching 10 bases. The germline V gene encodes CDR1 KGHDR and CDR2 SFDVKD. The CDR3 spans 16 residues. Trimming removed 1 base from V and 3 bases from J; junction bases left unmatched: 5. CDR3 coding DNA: TGTGCCACCAGTGATTTTCGGGACAGGGGTTACTACGAGCAGTACTTC. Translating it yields CATSDFRDRGYYEQYF.

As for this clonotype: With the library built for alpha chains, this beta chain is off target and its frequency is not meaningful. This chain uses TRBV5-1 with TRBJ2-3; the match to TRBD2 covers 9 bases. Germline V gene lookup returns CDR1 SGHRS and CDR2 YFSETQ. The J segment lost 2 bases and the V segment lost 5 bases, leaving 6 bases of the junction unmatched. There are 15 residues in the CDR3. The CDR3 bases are TGCGCCAGCAGTCGAGCGGGGGGCCACACAGATACGCAGTATTTT. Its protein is CASSRAGGHTDTQYF.

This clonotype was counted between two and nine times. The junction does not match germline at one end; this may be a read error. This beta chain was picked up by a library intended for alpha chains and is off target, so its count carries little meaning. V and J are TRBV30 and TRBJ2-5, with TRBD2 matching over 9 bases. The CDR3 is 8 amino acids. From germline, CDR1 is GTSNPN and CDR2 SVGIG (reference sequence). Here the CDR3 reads CAGAGGHF. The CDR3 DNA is TGTGCCGGGGCGGGGGGGCACTTC.

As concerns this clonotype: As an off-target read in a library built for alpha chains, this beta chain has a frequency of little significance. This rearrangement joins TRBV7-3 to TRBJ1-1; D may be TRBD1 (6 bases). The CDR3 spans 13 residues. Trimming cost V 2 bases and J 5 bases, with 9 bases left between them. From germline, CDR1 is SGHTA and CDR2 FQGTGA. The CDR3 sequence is CASSLSGETEAFF. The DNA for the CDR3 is TGTGCCAGCAGCTTATCAGGGGAAACTGAAGCTTTCTTT. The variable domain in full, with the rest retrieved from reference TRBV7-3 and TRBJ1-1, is GAGVSQTPSNKVTEKGKYVELRCDPISGHTALYWYRQSLGQGPEFLIYFQGTGAADDSGLPNDRFFAVRPEGSVSTLKIQRTERGDSAVYLCASSLSGETEAFFGQGTRLTVV.

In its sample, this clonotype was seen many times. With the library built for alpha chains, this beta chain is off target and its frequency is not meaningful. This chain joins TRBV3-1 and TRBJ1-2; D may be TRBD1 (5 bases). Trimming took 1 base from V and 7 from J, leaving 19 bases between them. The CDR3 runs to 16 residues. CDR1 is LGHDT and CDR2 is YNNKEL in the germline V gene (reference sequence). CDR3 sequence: CASSQASAAGLAGYTF. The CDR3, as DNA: TGTGCCAGCAGCCAAGCCTCAGCTGCGGGGCTTGCTGGCTACACCTTC. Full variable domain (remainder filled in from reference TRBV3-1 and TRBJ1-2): DTAVSQTPKYLVTQMGNDKSIKCEQNLGHDTMYWYKQDSKKFLKIMFSYNNKELIINETVPNRFSPKSPDKAHLNLHINSLELGDSAVYFCASSQASAAGLAGYTFGSGTRLTVV.

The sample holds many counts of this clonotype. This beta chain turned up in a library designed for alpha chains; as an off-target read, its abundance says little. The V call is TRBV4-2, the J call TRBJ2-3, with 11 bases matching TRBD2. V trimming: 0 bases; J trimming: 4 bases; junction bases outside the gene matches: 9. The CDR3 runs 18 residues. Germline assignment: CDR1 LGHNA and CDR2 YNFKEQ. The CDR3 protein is CASSQEGSGGARADTQYF. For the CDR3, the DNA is TGTGCCAGCAGCCAAGAAGGTAGCGGGGGGGCTCGCGCAGATACGCAGTATTTT.

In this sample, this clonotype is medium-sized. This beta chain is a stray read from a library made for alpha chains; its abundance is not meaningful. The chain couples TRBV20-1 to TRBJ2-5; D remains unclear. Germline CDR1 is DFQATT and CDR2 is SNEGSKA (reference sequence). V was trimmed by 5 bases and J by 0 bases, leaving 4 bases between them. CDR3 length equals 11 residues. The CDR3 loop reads CSAWDQETQYF. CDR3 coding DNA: TGCAGTGCTTGGGACCAAGAGACCCAGTACTTC.

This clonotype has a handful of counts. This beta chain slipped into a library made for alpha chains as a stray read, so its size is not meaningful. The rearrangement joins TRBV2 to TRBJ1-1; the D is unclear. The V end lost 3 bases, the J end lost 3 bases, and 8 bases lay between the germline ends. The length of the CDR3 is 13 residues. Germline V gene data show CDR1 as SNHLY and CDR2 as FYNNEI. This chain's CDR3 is CASSDPNDTEAFF. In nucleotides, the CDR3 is TGTGCCAGCAGTGACCCGAACGACACTGAAGCTTTCTTT.

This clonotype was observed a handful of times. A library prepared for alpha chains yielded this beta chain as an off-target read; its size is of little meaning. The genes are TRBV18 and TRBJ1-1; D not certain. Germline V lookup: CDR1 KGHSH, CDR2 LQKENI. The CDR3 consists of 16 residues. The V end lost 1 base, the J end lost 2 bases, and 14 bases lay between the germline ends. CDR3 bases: TGTGCCAGCTCACCACAGACAAAACCCCCTAACACTGAAGCTTTCTTT. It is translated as CASSPQTKPPNTEAFF.

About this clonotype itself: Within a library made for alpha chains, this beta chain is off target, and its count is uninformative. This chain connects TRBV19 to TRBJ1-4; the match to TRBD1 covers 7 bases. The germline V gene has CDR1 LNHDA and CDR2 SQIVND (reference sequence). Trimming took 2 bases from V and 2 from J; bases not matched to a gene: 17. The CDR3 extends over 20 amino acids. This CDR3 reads CASSISSGDSPAGTNEKLFF. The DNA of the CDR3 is TGTGCCAGTAGTATATCCTCCGGGGACAGTCCCGCCGGGACTAATGAAAAACTGTTTTTT.

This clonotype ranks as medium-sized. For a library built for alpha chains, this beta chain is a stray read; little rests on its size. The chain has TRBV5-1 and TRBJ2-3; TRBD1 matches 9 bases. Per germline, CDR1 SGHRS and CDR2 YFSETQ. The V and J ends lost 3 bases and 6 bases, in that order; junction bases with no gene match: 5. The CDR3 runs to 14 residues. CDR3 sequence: CASSSTQGADTQYF. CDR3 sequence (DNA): TGCGCCAGCAGCTCTACACAGGGGGCGGATACGCAGTATTTT.

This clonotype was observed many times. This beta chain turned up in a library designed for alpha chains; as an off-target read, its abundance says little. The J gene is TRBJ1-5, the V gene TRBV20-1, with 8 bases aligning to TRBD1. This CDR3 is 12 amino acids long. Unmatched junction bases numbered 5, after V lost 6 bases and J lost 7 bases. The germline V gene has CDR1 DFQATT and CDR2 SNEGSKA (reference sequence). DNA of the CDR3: TGCAGTGCCAAACAGGGGGGCCAGCCCCAGCATTTT. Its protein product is CSAKQGGQPQHF.

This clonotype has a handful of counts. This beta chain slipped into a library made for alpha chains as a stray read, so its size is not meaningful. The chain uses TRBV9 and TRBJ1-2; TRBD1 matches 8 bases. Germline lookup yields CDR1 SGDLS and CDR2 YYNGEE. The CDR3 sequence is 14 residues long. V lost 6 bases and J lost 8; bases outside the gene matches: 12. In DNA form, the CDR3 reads TGTGCCAGCACCTTGGATATGACAGGGGCGGGCTACACCTTC. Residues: CASTLDMTGAGYTF.

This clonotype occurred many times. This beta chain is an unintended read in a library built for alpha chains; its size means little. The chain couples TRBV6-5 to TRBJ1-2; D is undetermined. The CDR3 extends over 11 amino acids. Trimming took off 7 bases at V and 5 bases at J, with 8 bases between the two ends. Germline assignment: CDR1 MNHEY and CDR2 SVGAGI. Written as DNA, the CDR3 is TGTGCCAGCATGAACGCGTATGGCTACACCTTC. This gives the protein CASMNAYGYTF.

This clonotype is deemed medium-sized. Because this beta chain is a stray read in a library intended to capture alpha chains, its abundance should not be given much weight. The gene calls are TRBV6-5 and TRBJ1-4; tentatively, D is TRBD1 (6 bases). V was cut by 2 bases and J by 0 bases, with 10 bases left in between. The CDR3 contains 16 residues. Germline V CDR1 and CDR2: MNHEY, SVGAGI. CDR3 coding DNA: TGTGCCAGCAGTTACGGGACAAAAACAACTAATGAAAAACTGTTTTTT. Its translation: CASSYGTKTTNEKLFF.

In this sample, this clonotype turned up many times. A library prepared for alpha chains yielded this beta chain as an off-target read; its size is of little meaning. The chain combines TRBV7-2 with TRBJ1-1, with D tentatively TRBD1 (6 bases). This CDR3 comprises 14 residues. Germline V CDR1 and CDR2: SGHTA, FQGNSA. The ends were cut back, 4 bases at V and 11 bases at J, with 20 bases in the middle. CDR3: CASSSQGGGLRAFF. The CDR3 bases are TGTGCCAGCAGCTCACAGGGTGGGGGATTGAGGGCTTTCTTT. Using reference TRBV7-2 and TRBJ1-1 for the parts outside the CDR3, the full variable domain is GAGVSQSPSNKVTEKGKDVELRCDPISGHTALYWYRQSLGQGLEFLIYFQGNSAPDKSGLPSDRFSAERTGGSVSTLTIQRTQQEDSAVYLCASSSQGGGLRAFFGQGTRLTVV.

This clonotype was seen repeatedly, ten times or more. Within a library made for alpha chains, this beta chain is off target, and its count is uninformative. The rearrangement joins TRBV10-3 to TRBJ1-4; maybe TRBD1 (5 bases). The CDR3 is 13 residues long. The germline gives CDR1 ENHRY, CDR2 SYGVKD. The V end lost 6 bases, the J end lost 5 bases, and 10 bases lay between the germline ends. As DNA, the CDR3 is TGTGCCATCAGCCCGGACACAAATGAAAAACTGTTTTTT. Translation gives CAISPDTNEKLFF.

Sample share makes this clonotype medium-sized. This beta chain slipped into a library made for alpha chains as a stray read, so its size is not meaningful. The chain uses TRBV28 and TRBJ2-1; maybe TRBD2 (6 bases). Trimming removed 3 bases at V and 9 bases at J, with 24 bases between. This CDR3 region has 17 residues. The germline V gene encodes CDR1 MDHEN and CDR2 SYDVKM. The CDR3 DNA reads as TGTGCCAGCAGTTTCTACTCCGGGCCACGCGGGATGGGTGAGCAGTTCTTC. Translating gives CASSFYSGPRGMGEQFF.